This entry features one T cell receptor beta chain sequence. It lacks a known antigen. Per-base quality was not reported, and no clone a single base away is much larger than it. This sample stems from a study of cytomegalovirus exposure and HLA in healthy donors (TCRdb year 2017). General notes on the study: An earlier analysis of several hundred of the donors reported roughly 300 Gb of sequence data and 117 million unique TCR beta sequences obtained from around 190 million T cells. Donor age, sex, ethnicity and CMV serostatus were collected together with the repertoire data. An early release that covered roughly 600 HLA-typed donors contained approximately 320 gigabases of sequencing data and tens of millions of unique TCR sequences. Among a few hundred genotyped donors of the cohort, an average of around 240,000 unique TCR beta nucleotide sequences were sequenced per donor, roughly a sixth of them non-productive. The study used immunosequencing to profile the T cell repertoires of 670 or so subjects and linked those repertoires to cytomegalovirus serostatus. In a later genetic analysis, genome-wide SNP genotypes for about 55% of the roughly 700 donors were used, and that subset was treated as a discovery cohort. In an earlier analysis of over 550 of the donors, high-throughput TCR beta sequencing was used to judge whether each TCR beta V gene segment behaved as functional or pseudogenic. Because of strong linkage in the cohort, roughly five DR-DQ haplotypes were treated as single units for association and clustering. Of the 398 genotyped donors, 81% fell in the genetic ancestry cluster associated with self-reported Caucasian donors. Besides the first cohort of hundreds of subjects, a separate validation cohort made up of about 120 different subjects was used. The study was designed to test whether signatures of past pathogen exposure could be identified by cataloging public T cell receptors. To predict cytomegalovirus infection status, the study brought together high-throughput TCR immunosequencing, statistical association of individual TCRs with disease status, and machine learning. In the later analysis, no new phenotypic data were used to find candidate immune exposures; instead, reliance was placed on TCR beta sequences and their occurrence across donors. HLA typing included class I and class II loci at four-digit resolution. All discovery cohort repertoires had been generated on a single sequencing platform. To study patterns of TCR occurrence, a later analysis re-analyzed previously published TCR beta repertoires from several hundred donors and added high-resolution HLA genotyping. The number of typed donors differed by locus: about 620-630 for A, B, C, DRB1 and DQB1; 500 to 550 for DQA1; about 600 for DPA1; and around 450 for DPB1.

The cohort comprised under 700 healthy bone marrow donors. All cohort members were sampled while nominally healthy, although unrecorded immune exposures were likely present. The donor tested CMV seronegative, placing the donor among the 300 to 400 seronegative members of the cohort. Every donor gave a peripheral blood sample, and the peripheral blood mononuclear cells from that sample were used for TCR beta sequencing. The Qiagen DNeasy Blood Extraction Kit was used to extract genomic DNA from the blood cell samples. Libraries were prepared through the immunoSEQ multiplex PCR assay. For the multiplex PCR, a mixture combining 60 forward primers for TCR Vbeta segments and 13 reverse primers for TCR Jbeta segments was used. The CDR3 region of rearranged TCR beta genes was amplified from genomic DNA by a multiplex PCR assay. Amplified TCR beta libraries were sequenced as 87-base-pair reads on the Illumina HiSeq System. Turning to the authors' computational methods: In a later analysis, roughly 80 million unique TCR beta chains were counted across the 500 to 700 repertoires, and around 11 million of these chains were shared by at least two donors. To remove PCR and sequencing errors, raw reads were error-corrected and collapsed into unique sequences using a nearest-neighbor algorithm that merged closely related sequences. V, D and J gene segments were assigned by aligning CDR3 sequences to IMGT reference sequences. For a sequence to be retained, a match of at least six nucleotides to both a V gene segment and a J gene segment was required. Rearrangements were called productive when the CDR3 lacked stop codons and stayed in frame with V and J; all others were non-productive. CDR3 was defined according to IMGT convention as the region running from the second conserved V-encoded cysteine to the conserved J-encoded phenylalanine. The earlier analysis of about 570 of the donors excluded any sequence lacking an unambiguous match to a single V gene segment. In an earlier analysis of approximately 610 of the donors, V segments were called functional above 56.7% productive rearrangements and were called segregating when the between-donor standard deviation exceeded 5%. A statistical classification framework was built for diagnosing cytomegalovirus status from the catalog of TCR beta chain sequences. In a later analysis, TCR nucleotide sequences were compared against IMGT/GENE-DB human TR gene sequences so that V and J genes could be assigned. Using the TCRdist pipeline, a later analysis assigned CDR3 sequences along with most-parsimonious VDJ recombination scenarios. A later analysis defined each TCR beta chain by its CDR3 amino acid sequence plus V-gene family, and excluded reads lacking a unique V-gene family. In a later analysis, 450 to 600 highly shared, low-generation-probability nucleotide sequences were removed to address suspected cross-contamination and a sequencing artifact. In a later analysis, a clonal expansion index for each public chain was calculated from normalized within-repertoire ranks of inferred template counts. Generation probabilities in a later analysis came from a VDJ recombination model fitted to out-of-frame rearrangements, and those results were checked against IGoR. Hypergeometric tests were used in a later analysis to score TCR-TCR, TCR-HLA and TCR-CMV co-occurrence, with a repertoire-size bias correction applied to the TCR pairs. To estimate false discovery rates, a later analysis permuted the HLA or CMV assignments 20 times. In a later analysis, co-occurring TCRs were grouped using DBSCAN, with TCRdist sequence similarity added in when clustering inside HLA-allele-positive subsets. Co-occurrence clustering excluded repertoires with fewer than 30,000 or more than 120,000 public chains, plus five with anomalous nucleotide sharing. Not all clones reach the TCRdb copy of this immuneACCESS table, which keeps in-frame sequences only. Checked studies attribute under half of the gap to unresolved V genes and leave the rest unexplained. The V and J calls and clone size were taken over from that table, and D and trimming were inferred from the DNA. The sample table shows 150,000 to 200,000 clones, and 80% to 85% are seen once. Jointly, the top ten make up about 2.2% of the sample.

CDR1 and CDR2, per the germline V gene, are MNHNS and SASEGT. The cysteine opens and the phenylalanine closes a CDR3 of 12 amino acids. Only CDR3 DNA is held: 36 bases, read in frame from base 1. V lost 7 bases and J lost 8 bases; the stretch between them is 14 bases long. The investigation overall reported the following: Broadly in line with IMGT annotations, most TCR beta V segments showed up in productive rearrangements about 87% or about 30% of the time in an earlier analysis of several hundred of the donors. A cluster of highly shared sequence variants was judged likely to represent a technical artifact of the sequencing pipeline. Only TCR beta chains were sequenced in this cohort, and the absence of alpha or paired-chain data limited detectable features. Across donors, most TCR sequences were observed very rarely, whereas some public TCRs were present in many individuals. A later analysis found that most CMV-associated TCR beta chains appeared HLA-restricted, with HLA associations seemingly driven largely by CMV exposure. Some IMGT-functional V segments, including TRBV6-2 and TRBV6-3, could not be distinguished by the 87-base-pair reads and were therefore excluded. Compared with equally common non-associated chains, HLA-associated TCR beta chains in a later analysis were more clonally expanded and had lower generation probabilities. A further reported finding was that TCR beta sequences accurately predicted the HLA-A and HLA-B alleles for most subjects in the first cohort. The authors suggested that the approach could potentially be extended to other disease states and immunological phenotypes. Immune exposure information for the cohort was limited to CMV serostatus. According to a later genetic analysis, donors in an Asian-associated ancestry cluster had fewer N-insertions in productive TCRs than the approximately 610-donor mean. In a later analysis, TCR association rates were found to vary across HLA loci, with the most associated TCRs seen for DRB1 alleles and the fewest for HLA-C alleles. A later analysis associated 17,000 or so TCR beta sequences with specific HLA alleles at a false discovery rate of 0.05. Correlated functional status among segregating V segments might be attributable to linkage disequilibrium, but an unknown experimental factor could not be ruled out. When HLA alleles, especially DR and DQ, strongly co-occurred, TCR associations were difficult to assign to individual alleles. In both the original and validation cohorts, the classifier was reported to diagnose cytomegalovirus status with high specificity and sensitivity. A total of some 180 TCR beta chains were listed by the study as associated with cytomegalovirus. Because counts were too low, roughly 16 rarely observed V segments, including chromosome 9 orphons, were excluded from the earlier analysis of 587 of the donors. A later genetic analysis associated a missense DCLRE1C variant with V-gene and J-gene trimming of TCR beta chains, and an independent cohort replicated the association. Roughly uniform sequencing depth across donors was assumed in presence/absence analyses, although this assumption may not hold. Because HLA typing was missing for some donors at each locus, association tests included only the typed subset. A few of the identified cytomegalovirus-associated TCR beta chains were confirmed in vitro to be specific for cytomegalovirus antigens. A later analysis reported that several top co-occurrence clusters appeared linked to parvovirus B19, influenza, CMV and Epstein-Barr virus.

Material for sequencing was PBMCs. This sequence uses TRBV6-1 and TRBJ1-2; TRBD1 is a weak D gene call, 5 bases matching. This sequence was found in a woman in her thirties in good health and CMV-seronegative. In nucleotides, the sequence is TGTGCCAGCACTGTGGGGGGTTTAGGCTACACCTTC. Its translation is CASTVGGLGYTF.